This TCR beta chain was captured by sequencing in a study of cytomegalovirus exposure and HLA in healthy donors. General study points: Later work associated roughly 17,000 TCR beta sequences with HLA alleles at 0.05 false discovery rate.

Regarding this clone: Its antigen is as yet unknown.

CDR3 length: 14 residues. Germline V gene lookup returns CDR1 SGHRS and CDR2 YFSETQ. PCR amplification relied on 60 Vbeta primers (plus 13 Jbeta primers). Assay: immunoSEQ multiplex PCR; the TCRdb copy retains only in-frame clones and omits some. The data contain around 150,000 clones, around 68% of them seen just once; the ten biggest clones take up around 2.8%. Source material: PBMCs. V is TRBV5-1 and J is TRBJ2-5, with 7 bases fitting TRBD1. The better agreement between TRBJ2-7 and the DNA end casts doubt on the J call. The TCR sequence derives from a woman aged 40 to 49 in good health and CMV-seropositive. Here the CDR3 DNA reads TGCGCCAGCAGCTTGGGTGAGGGGGCGGGCGAGCAGTACTTC. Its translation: CASSLGEGAGEQYF.